The 25 T cell receptor beta chains below all came from one sample that was sequenced in a study of blood T cell repertoires in COVID-19. The repertoire was sequenced with immunoSEQ multiplex PCR; TCRdb's copy has only in-frame clones and lacks some. The sample records about 240,000 clones, about nine tenths being singletons. Sequences were obtained from peripheral blood. Receptors originate from a man in his thirties or forties with COVID-19, enrolled during active disease.

The V call is TRBV10-3, the J call TRBJ1-5; 8 nucleotides line up with TRBD1. Trimming took 4 bases from V and 3 from J; bases not matched to a gene: 5. The CDR3 runs to 15 residues. Germline CDR1 is ENHRY and CDR2 is SYGVKD. The CDR3 here is CAISAGQGDNQPQHF. CDR3 DNA: TGTGCCATCAGTGCAGGACAGGGAGACAATCAGCCCCAGCATTTT.

The V call is TRBV4-1, the J call TRBJ1-4; D remains unclear. Trimming cost V 4 bases and J 0 bases, with 12 bases left between them. The CDR3 covers 16 residues. Per germline, CDR1 MGHRA and CDR2 YSYEKL. DNA for the CDR3: TGCGCCAGCAGCCGTGTACGAGAGACAACTAATGAAAAACTGTTTTTT. Amino acid sequence: CASSRVRETTNEKLFF.

The rearrangement uses TRBV12-5 and TRBJ1-5; 8 nucleotides align to TRBD1. This CDR3 has 18 amino acids. Germline V gives CDR1 LGHNT, CDR2 FRNRAP. The J segment lost 4 bases and the V segment lost 5 bases, leaving 16 bases of the junction unmatched. DNA for the CDR3: TGTGCTAGTGGTAATCGGACAGGGCGCGGTTTTGGGAATCAGCCCCAGCATTTT. This translates into CASGNRTGRGFGNQPQHF.

J is TRBJ2-1 and V is TRBV7-9; TRBD1 matches 7 bases. The CDR3 is 14 amino acids. V lost 4 bases and J lost 9; bases outside the gene matches: 9. The germline V gene has CDR1 SEHNR and CDR2 FQNEAQ (reference sequence). Here the CDR3 DNA reads TGTGCCAGCAGCTCCCGGACAGGTTCGAGTGAGCAGTTCTTC. Its translation is CASSSRTGSSEQFF.

This sequence joins TRBV5-5 and TRBJ1-2, with D maybe TRBD1 (6 bases). Trimming stripped 3 bases from V and 3 bases from J, with 9 bases between. The CDR3 is 13 amino acids. CDR1 is SGHKS and CDR2 is YYEKEE in the germline V gene (reference sequence). The CDR3 spells CASSSDSHYGYTF. The CDR3 bases are TGTGCCAGCAGCTCGGACAGTCACTATGGCTACACCTTC.

The genes are TRBV7-6 and TRBJ2-7, with TRBD2 identical over 8 bases. This CDR3 is built from 15 residues. Trimming removed 5 bases from V and 3 bases from J; junction bases left unmatched: 9. Germline-derived CDR1 and CDR2 are SGHVS and FNYEAQ. The CDR3 here is CASSPLQRGNYEQYF. CDR3 coding DNA: TGTGCCAGCAGCCCCTTACAGCGGGGGAACTACGAGCAGTACTTC.

The CDR3 protein is CASSDGQTVGYTF. CDR3 coding DNA: TGTGCCAGCAGCGATGGACAGACCGTAGGCTACACCTTC. This chain connects TRBV27 to TRBJ1-2; D possibly corresponds to TRBD1 (6 bases). Trimming stripped 6 bases from V and 8 bases from J, with 16 bases between. Germline V gives CDR1 MNHEY, CDR2 SMNVEV (reference sequence). The CDR3 spans 13 residues.

The chain recombines TRBV18 with TRBJ2-3; TRBD1 might be the D (5 bases). V was pared by 3 bases and J by 2 bases, with 6 bases between. This CDR3 is built from 13 residues. Germline CDR1 is KGHSH and CDR2 is LQKENI. In nucleotides, the CDR3 is TGTGCCAGCTCACCGGACAACACAGATACGCAGTATTTT. It encodes CASSPDNTDTQYF. Complete variable domain (other parts from reference TRBV18 and TRBJ2-3): NAGVMQNPRHLVRRRGQEARLRCSPMKGHSHVYWYRQLPEEGLKFMVYLQKENIIDESGMPKERFSAEFPKEGPSILRIQQVVRGDSAAYFCASSPDNTDTQYFGPGTRLTVL.

The rearrangement links TRBV18 to TRBJ2-3; 7 nucleotides align to TRBD2. CDR1 and CDR2 (germline): KGHSH, LQKENI. This CDR3 has 17 amino acids. The ends lost 0 bases at V and 6 bases at J; junction bases unmatched: 12. The CDR3 is CASSPPERYGGIDTQYF. Here the CDR3 DNA reads TGTGCCAGCTCACCACCGGAGCGTTACGGGGGGATTGATACGCAGTATTTT.

The V call is TRBV7-9, the J call TRBJ1-4; D is possibly TRBD1 (6 bases). CDR1 is SEHNR, CDR2 FQNEAQ, per germline (reference sequence). The CDR3 consists of 15 residues. V was clipped by 3 bases and J by 8 bases, with 16 bases between them. As DNA, the CDR3 is TGTGCCAGCAGCTTTCCGCAGGGGAAAGCGGAAAAACTGTTTTTT. Translation gives CASSFPQGKAEKLFF. The variable domain in full, with the rest retrieved from reference TRBV7-9 and TRBJ1-4, is DTGVSQNPRHKITKRGQNVTFRCDPISEHNRLYWYRQTLGQGPEFLTYFQNEAQLEKSRLLSDRFSAERPKGSFSTLEIQRTEQGDSAMYLCASSFPQGKAEKLFFGSGTQLSVL.

The V call is TRBV6-1, the J call TRBJ1-2; D perhaps matches TRBD1 (5 bases). This CDR3 is built from 14 residues. V dropped 3 bases and J dropped 7 bases, with 15 bases sitting between them. Germline CDR1 reads MNHNS; CDR2 reads SASEGT. CDR3 amino acids: CASSDSQGISGYTF. The CDR3 bases are TGTGCCAGCAGTGATAGTCAGGGCATCAGTGGCTACACCTTC.

This sequence joins TRBV5-4 and TRBJ2-7; TRBD1 is a possible D gene (6 bases). Germline assignment: CDR1 SGHNT and CDR2 YYREEE (reference sequence). This CDR3 spans 15 amino acids. Trimming removed 0 bases at V and 3 bases at J, with 13 bases between. This CDR3 is CASSLGITGIYEQYF. The DNA for the CDR3 is TGTGCCAGCAGCTTGGGTATTACAGGGATCTACGAGCAGTACTTC. The complete variable domain, with remaining parts taken from reference TRBV5-4 and TRBJ2-7, reads ETGVTQSPTHLIKTRGQQVTLRCSSQSGHNTVSWYQQALGQGPQFIFQYYREEENGRGNFPPRFSGLQFPNYSSELNVNALELDDSALYLCASSLGITGIYEQYFGPGTRLTVT.

The rearrangement links TRBV9 to TRBJ2-1; 8 bases line up with TRBD2. Germline trimming cut 4 bases from V and 8 bases from J; bases unmatched to any gene: 11. Germline CDR1 reads SGDLS; CDR2 reads YYNGEE. CDR3 length: 15 amino acids. The CDR3 DNA is TGTGCCAGCAGCCTCCCAGCGGGGGCGCCGGATGAGCAGTTCTTC. It encodes CASSLPAGAPDEQFF.

CDR3 DNA sequence: TGTGCCAGCAGCCTCGTCTCTATGGGCACAGATACGCAGTATTTT. Its translation: CASSLVSMGTDTQYF. V is TRBV7-6 and J is TRBJ2-3; D gene uncertain. Per the germline V gene, CDR1 is SGHVS and CDR2 is FNYEAQ. CDR3 length: 15 residues. V was shortened by 5 bases and J by 1 base, with 13 bases between the two germline ends. Together with reference TRBV7-6 and TRBJ2-3, the CDR3 gives the full variable domain: GAGVSQSPRYKVTKRGQDVALRCDPISGHVSLYWYRQALGQGPEFLTYFNYEAQQDKSGLPNDRFSAERPEGSISTLTIQRTEQRDSAMYRCASSLVSMGTDTQYFGPGTRLTVL.

The V and J genes are TRBV7-9 and TRBJ1-4; TRBD1 aligns across 8 bases. The CDR3 is 15 residues long. CDR1 and CDR2 (germline): SEHNR, FQNEAQ (reference sequence). V shed 5 bases, J shed 6 bases, and the junction held 8 bases outside the gene matches. In DNA, the CDR3 is TGTGCCAGCAGCCCCCTGGACAGGGTGGATGAAAAACTGTTTTTT. Its translation is CASSPLDRVDEKLFF.

CDR3 residues: CASSIDRQGLGAFF. CDR3 in DNA: TGTGCCAGTAGTATAGATCGACAGGGTTTGGGAGCTTTCTTT. V gene TRBV19 combines with J gene TRBJ1-1, with 7 nucleotides matching TRBD1. The CDR3 is 14 residues long. With V trimmed by 0 bases and J by 10 bases, 8 bases remained unmatched. The germline gives CDR1 LNHDA, CDR2 SQIVND (reference sequence).

This clone was detected only once. The chain joins TRBV4-2 to TRBJ2-3; TRBD2 matches at 8 bases. Germline loops: CDR1 LGHNA, CDR2 YNFKEQ. The V and J ends lost 1 base and 5 bases, in that order; junction bases with no gene match: 14. This CDR3 is built from 18 residues. CDR3 coding DNA: TGTGCCAGCAGCCAAGGACAGGTCGGGGGGGTATCTCGAGATACGCAGTATTTT. This encodes CASSQGQVGGVSRDTQYF.

The chain combines TRBV13 with TRBJ1-5; D gene uncertain. V lost 5 bases and J 0 bases, leaving 5 bases between the germline ends. In germline, CDR1 is PRHDT, CDR2 FYEKMQ (reference sequence). The CDR3 runs 13 residues. The CDR3 bases are TGTGCCAGCAGCCGGTATAGCAATCAGCCCCAGCATTTT. It codes for CASSRYSNQPQHF.

The chain links TRBV9 to TRBJ1-1; 7 nucleotides agree with TRBD1. The J segment lost 0 bases and the V segment lost 3 bases, leaving 5 bases of the junction unmatched. This CDR3 comprises 15 residues. Germline assignment: CDR1 SGDLS and CDR2 YYNGEE. The CDR3 here is CASSAEQGMNTEAFF. For the CDR3, the DNA is TGTGCCAGCAGCGCGGAACAGGGGATGAACACTGAAGCTTTCTTT. The whole variable domain, remainder taken from reference TRBV9 and TRBJ1-1, is DSGVTQTPKHLITATGQRVTLRCSPRSGDLSVYWYQQSLDQGLQFLIQYYNGEERAKGNILERFSAQQFPDLHSELNLSSLELGDSALYFCASSAEQGMNTEAFFGQGTRLTVV.

V gene TRBV24-1 combines with J gene TRBJ1-2, with no clear D. CDR1 is KGHDR and CDR2 is SFDVKD in the germline V gene. The CDR3 runs 11 residues. V lost 7 bases to trimming and J lost 7 bases, with 9 bases between them. The CDR3 DNA reads as TGTGCCACCAGAAAACACGTTGGCTACACCTTC. Translated, it gives CATRKHVGYTF.

The chain combines TRBV2 with TRBJ2-3; the match to TRBD2 covers 9 bases. There are 15 residues in the CDR3. The germline CDR1 and CDR2 sequences are SNHLY and FYNNEI. Losses at the gene ends were 5 bases for V and 4 bases for J; bases not matched to a gene: 7. In DNA form, the CDR3 reads TGTGCCAGCAGTCGCCTAGCGGGGCCCCCAGATACGCAGTATTTT. It translates to CASSRLAGPPDTQYF.

J is TRBJ2-5 and V is TRBV11-2, with TRBD2 matching over 15 bases. Germline V CDR1 and CDR2: SGHAT, FQNNGV. V dropped 5 bases and J dropped 12; count of bases not matched to a gene: 7. The CDR3 is 14 residues long. For the CDR3, the DNA is TGTGCCAGCAGCCCTGGACTAGCGGGGGGGCGTGAGTACTTC. Amino acids: CASSPGLAGGREYF.

This chain uses TRBV6-5 with TRBJ1-6; D unresolved. The CDR3 runs 15 residues. Per germline, CDR1 MNHEY and CDR2 SVGAGI. V was clipped by 3 bases and J by 4 bases, with 10 bases between them. CDR3 in DNA: TGTGCCAGCAGTTATGTAGACGGGTATAATTCACCCCTCCACTTT. As protein: CASSYVDGYNSPLHF.

V usage is TRBV5-1 and J usage is TRBJ2-5; D remains ambiguous. V lost 1 base and J lost 0, with 16 bases in between. The CDR3 is 17 residues long. The germline CDR1 and CDR2 sequences are SGHRS and YFSETQ. The CDR3: CASSLIGQATYQETQYF. The CDR3 DNA reads TGCGCCAGCAGCTTGATAGGCCAGGCTACGTACCAAGAGACCCAGTACTTC.

The J gene is TRBJ1-4, the V gene TRBV7-2, with a possible D match to TRBD1 (5 bases). Trimming removed 2 bases from V and 8 bases from J, with 12 bases in between. The CDR3 is made up of 14 amino acids. Germline lookup yields CDR1 SGHTA and CDR2 FQGNSA. The CDR3 DNA follows: TGTGCCAGCAGCTTAATGGGGGGAGAGGAAAAACTGTTTTTT. This codes for CASSLMGGEEKLFF.